Below, 20 T cell receptor beta chains from the same sample are listed, as sequenced in a study of blood T cell repertoires in COVID-19. Sequencing used immunoSEQ multiplex PCR; TCRdb keeps in-frame clones, though not all of them. Altogether roughly 100,000 clones are present, 91% being singletons, with the ten largest covering approximately 5.5%. The specimen was peripheral blood. These receptors were obtained from a human donor in a cohort sampled during active COVID-19.

The chain links TRBV30 to TRBJ1-2, with D hard to call. V was clipped by 2 bases and J by 6 bases, with 7 bases between them. The CDR3 runs 11 residues. Looked up from germline, CDR1 is GTSNPN and CDR2 is SVGIG (reference sequence). DNA of the CDR3: TGTGCCTGGAGTCCCGGGGATGGCTACACCTTC. This translates into CAWSPGDGYTF.

The J gene is TRBJ2-7, the V gene TRBV24-1; a possible D gene is TRBD2 (5 bases). Per germline, CDR1 KGHDR and CDR2 SFDVKD. Trimming pared 2 bases from V and 6 bases from J, leaving 28 bases between. The CDR3 runs 19 residues. This chain's CDR3 is CATSDSRTSSGLVFGEQYF. The CDR3 DNA reads as TGTGCCACCAGTGATTCGAGGACGTCGTCGGGGTTGGTTTTTGGCGAGCAGTACTTC.

The chain has TRBV19 and TRBJ1-1; D is unresolved. This CDR3 has 16 amino acids. Trimming cost V 5 bases and J 3 bases, with 19 bases left between them. The germline V gene encodes CDR1 LNHDA and CDR2 SQIVND (reference sequence). The CDR3 spells CASSPLEGGWYTEAFF. The CDR3 DNA follows: TGTGCCAGTAGTCCCCTAGAGGGAGGGTGGTACACTGAAGCTTTCTTT.

The chain carries TRBV7-2 and TRBJ1-1; 10 nucleotides agree with TRBD1. This CDR3 contains 17 residues. The V segment lost 0 bases and the J segment 5 bases; nucleotides outside the gene matches: 9. CDR1 SGHTA and CDR2 FQGNSA come from the germline V gene. The CDR3 bases are TGTGCCAGCAGCTTAGCCCAGGGGTGGACAGGGGGGACTGAAGCTTTCTTT. It specifies CASSLAQGWTGGTEAFF.

This clone occurred once. The rearrangement uses TRBV6-5 and TRBJ2-7; the D gene is possibly TRBD1 (6 bases). Trimming shortened V by 0 bases and J by 2 bases, and 14 bases separated the two germline ends. Germline V gene lookup returns CDR1 MNHEY and CDR2 SVGAGI. CDR3 size: 16 residues. The CDR3 coding sequence is TGTGCCAGCAGTTACTCGATTAACAGGGTTACCTACGAGCAGTACTTC. The encoded protein is CASSYSINRVTYEQYF.

Only one count was recorded for this clone. The chain employs TRBV5-4 and TRBJ1-1; D not resolved. The length of the CDR3 is 13 residues. Per the germline V gene, CDR1 is SGHNT and CDR2 is YYREEE (reference sequence). V dropped 4 bases and J dropped 5 bases, with 12 bases sitting between them. The CDR3 is CASSNGGGTEAFF. CDR3 DNA sequence: TGTGCCAGCAGCAACGGAGGTGGAACTGAAGCTTTCTTT. The complete variable domain, with remaining parts taken from reference TRBV5-4 and TRBJ1-1, reads ETGVTQSPTHLIKTRGQQVTLRCSSQSGHNTVSWYQQALGQGPQFIFQYYREEENGRGNFPPRFSGLQFPNYSSELNVNALELDDSALYLCASSNGGGTEAFFGQGTRLTVV.

The chain combines TRBV5-6 with TRBJ1-1; maybe TRBD1 (5 bases). Germline CDR1 reads SGHDT; CDR2 reads YYEEEE. This CDR3 has 15 residues. V lost 1 base and J 0 bases, leaving 10 bases between the germline ends. The CDR3: CASSLIGTLNTEAFF. The CDR3 coding sequence is TGTGCCAGCAGCTTGATCGGGACTCTGAACACTGAAGCTTTCTTT.

The rearrangement uses TRBV11-2 and TRBJ1-1; possibly TRBD1 for D (5 bases). The CDR3 loop spans 17 amino acids. Trimming took off 3 bases at V and 4 bases at J, with 21 bases between the two ends. Germline CDR1 reads SGHAT; CDR2 reads FQNNGV. This CDR3 reads CASSFLRVFQLGTEAFF. The CDR3 nucleotides are TGTGCCAGCAGCTTCCTCAGGGTTTTTCAGCTCGGCACTGAAGCTTTCTTT.

The chain joins TRBV6-5 to TRBJ2-5, with D possibly being TRBD2 (5 bases). Between the trimmed V and J ends, which lost 2 bases and 5 bases, there was a span of 12 bases. The CDR3 spans 14 residues. Germline V gene data show CDR1 as MNHEY and CDR2 as SVGAGI. The CDR3: CASSYRPSGETQYF. DNA of the CDR3: TGTGCCAGCAGTTACAGGCCCAGCGGCGAGACCCAGTACTTC.

The rearrangement joins TRBV28 to TRBJ1-6, with TRBD1 identical over 7 bases. V shed 11 bases, J shed 13 bases, and the junction held 11 bases outside the gene matches. CDR3 length: 12 amino acids. The V gene's germline CDR1 is MDHEN and CDR2 SYDVKM. The CDR3 region is CASRGPTTPLHF. DNA of the CDR3: TGTGCCTCTAGGGGGCCGACAACCCCCCTCCACTTT.

The chain uses TRBV4-3 and TRBJ1-4; no clear D gene. This CDR3 has 17 amino acids. Germline loops: CDR1 LGHNA, CDR2 YSLEER. V lost 0 bases to trimming and J lost 7 bases, with 18 bases between them. CDR3 sequence: CASSQDWEREGSEKLFF. In DNA form, the CDR3 reads TGCGCCAGCAGCCAAGATTGGGAGAGGGAGGGTAGTGAAAAACTGTTTTTT.

V is TRBV9 and J is TRBJ1-2; D gene ambiguous. CDR1 SGDLS and CDR2 YYNGEE come from the germline V gene. Trimming shortened V by 0 bases and J by 4 bases, and 10 bases separated the two germline ends. The CDR3 consists of 14 residues. The CDR3 is CASSVGGGGYGYTF. The CDR3 DNA reads as TGTGCCAGCAGCGTAGGTGGAGGCGGCTATGGCTACACCTTC.

The rearrangement links TRBV6-2 or TRBV6-3 to TRBJ1-1; no clear D gene. The germline V and J ends were trimmed by 2 bases and 1 base, with 14 bases remaining between them. Germline-derived CDR1 and CDR2 are MNHEY and SVGEGT. The CDR3 covers 16 residues. The CDR3 is CASSYAGDPPNTEAFF. The CDR3 DNA sequence: TGTGCCAGCAGTTACGCCGGGGATCCTCCGAACACTGAAGCTTTCTTT.

V usage is TRBV18 and J usage is TRBJ2-3; D is perhaps TRBD1 (6 bases). Germline values: CDR1 KGHSH, CDR2 LQKENI. V was cut by 6 bases and J by 0 bases, with 19 bases left in between. The CDR3 loop spans 17 amino acids. CDR3 region: CASSPSRTVISTDTQYF. The CDR3 bases are TGTGCCAGCTCCCCGAGCAGGACAGTGATCAGCACAGATACGCAGTATTTT.

This sequence joins TRBV18 and TRBJ1-2; TRBD1 aligns across 8 bases. J was trimmed by 1 base and V by 3 bases; bases with no gene match: 7. The CDR3 is made up of 16 amino acids. Germline V gene lookup returns CDR1 KGHSH and CDR2 LQKENI. The DNA of the CDR3 is TGTGCCAGCTCACCTCAAGGACAGGGTATTAACTATGGCTACACCTTC. Protein sequence: CASSPQGQGINYGYTF.

This chain connects TRBV12-3 or TRBV12-4 to TRBJ1-2; 7 bases line up with TRBD1. The CDR3 is 13 residues long. J lost 4 bases, V lost 5 bases, and 4 bases had no gene match. In DNA, the CDR3 is TGTGCCAGCAGTCCCAGGGGGACCTATGGCTACACCTTC. Residues: CASSPRGTYGYTF.

The V call is TRBV7-2, the J call TRBJ2-5; D call uncertain. V was shortened by 5 bases and J by 0 bases, with 7 bases between the two germline ends. Looked up from germline, CDR1 is SGHTA and CDR2 is FQGNSA. The CDR3 totals 13 residues. The CDR3 is CASSLTYQETQYF. CDR3 bases: TGTGCCAGCAGCCTGACATACCAAGAGACCCAGTACTTC.

This clone occurred a few times. The chain combines TRBV2 with TRBJ1-1; 7 bases line up with TRBD1. This CDR3 is 15 amino acids long. Germline values: CDR1 SNHLY, CDR2 FYNNEI. V was pared by 4 bases and J by 1 base, with 6 bases of the junction left unmatched. CDR3 sequence reads: CASSGDRVTNTEAFF. The CDR3 nucleotides read TGTGCCAGCAGTGGCGACAGGGTAACGAACACTGAAGCTTTCTTT.

CDR3 amino acids: CASSLEMGRTEAFF. The CDR3 DNA reads TGCGCCAGCAGCTTGGAAATGGGGCGCACTGAAGCTTTCTTT. J is TRBJ1-1 and V is TRBV5-1; tentative D call: TRBD1 (5 bases). The CDR3 covers 14 residues. Trimming shortened V by 0 bases and J by 4 bases, and 10 bases separated the two germline ends. CDR1 is SGHRS, CDR2 YFSETQ, per germline.

The chain links TRBV4-1 to TRBJ2-2; the match to TRBD1 covers 7 bases. This CDR3 comprises 16 residues. The germline V gene has CDR1 MGHRA and CDR2 YSYEKL. V lost 0 bases and J lost 6; bases outside the gene matches: 7. CDR3 coding DNA: TGCGCCAGCAGCCAAGAACCGGCAGGGGGTTCCGGGGAGCTGTTTTTT. Protein sequence: CASSQEPAGGSGELFF.